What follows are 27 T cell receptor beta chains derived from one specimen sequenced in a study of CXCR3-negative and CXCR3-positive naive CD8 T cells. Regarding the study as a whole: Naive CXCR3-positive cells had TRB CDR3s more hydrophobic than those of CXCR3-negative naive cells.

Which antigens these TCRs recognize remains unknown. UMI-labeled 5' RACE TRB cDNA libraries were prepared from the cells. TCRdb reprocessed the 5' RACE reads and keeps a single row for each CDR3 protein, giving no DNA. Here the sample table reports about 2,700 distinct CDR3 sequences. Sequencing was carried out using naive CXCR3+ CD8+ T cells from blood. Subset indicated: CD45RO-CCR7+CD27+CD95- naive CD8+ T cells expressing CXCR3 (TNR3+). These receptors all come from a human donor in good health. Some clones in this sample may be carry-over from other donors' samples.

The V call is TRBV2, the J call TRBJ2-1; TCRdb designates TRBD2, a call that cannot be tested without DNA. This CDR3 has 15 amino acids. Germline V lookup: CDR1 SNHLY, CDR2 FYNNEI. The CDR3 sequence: CASSGGLAGVNEQFF. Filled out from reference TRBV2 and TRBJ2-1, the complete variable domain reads EPEVTQTPSHQVTQMGQEVILRCVPISNHLYFYWYRQILGQKVEFLVSFYNNEISEKSEIFDDQFSVERPDGSNFTLKIRSTKLEDSAMYFCASSGGLAGVNEQFFGPGTRLTVL.

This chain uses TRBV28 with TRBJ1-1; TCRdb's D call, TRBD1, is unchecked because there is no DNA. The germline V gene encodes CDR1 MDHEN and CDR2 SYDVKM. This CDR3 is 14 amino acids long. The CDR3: CASSLTGGYAEAFF.

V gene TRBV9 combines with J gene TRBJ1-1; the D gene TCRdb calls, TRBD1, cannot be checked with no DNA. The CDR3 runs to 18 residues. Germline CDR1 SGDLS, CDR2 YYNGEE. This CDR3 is CASSVLGTAENMNTEAFF.

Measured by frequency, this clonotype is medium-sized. CDR3 sequence reads: CASSAGAGELFF. The chain couples TRBV12-3 or TRBV12-4 to TRBJ2-2; no DNA is available, so the TRBD1 call from TCRdb remains unchecked. There are 12 residues in the CDR3.

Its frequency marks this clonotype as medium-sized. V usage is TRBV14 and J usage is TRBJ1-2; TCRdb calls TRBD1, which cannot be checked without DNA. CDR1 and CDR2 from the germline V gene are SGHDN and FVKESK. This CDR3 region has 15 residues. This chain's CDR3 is CASSQQGLLNYGYTF. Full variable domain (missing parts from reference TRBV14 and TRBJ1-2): EAGVTQFPSHSVIEKGQTVTLRCDPISGHDNLYWYRRVMGKEIKFLLHFVKESKQDESGMPNNRFLAERTGGTYSTLKVQPAELEDSGVYFCASSQQGLLNYGYTFGSGTRLTVV.

This CDR3 is CSVLTSGRFVEQFF. The chain is built from TRBV29-1 and TRBJ2-1; the D gene TCRdb calls, TRBD2, cannot be checked with no DNA. Per germline, CDR1 SQVTM and CDR2 ANQGSEA. The CDR3 runs to 14 residues.

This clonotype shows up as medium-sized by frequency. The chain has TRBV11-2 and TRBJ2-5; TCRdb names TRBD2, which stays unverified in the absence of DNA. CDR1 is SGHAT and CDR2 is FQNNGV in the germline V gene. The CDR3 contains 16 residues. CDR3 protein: CASSFPTSGNSETQYF.

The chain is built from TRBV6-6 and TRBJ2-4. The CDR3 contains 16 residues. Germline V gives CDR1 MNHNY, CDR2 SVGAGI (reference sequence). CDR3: CASSYGIGLEKNIQYF.

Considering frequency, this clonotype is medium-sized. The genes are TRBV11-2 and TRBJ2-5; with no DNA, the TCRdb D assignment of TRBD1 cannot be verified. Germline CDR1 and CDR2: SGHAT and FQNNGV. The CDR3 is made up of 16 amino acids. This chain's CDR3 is CASSLTPPGPKETQYF. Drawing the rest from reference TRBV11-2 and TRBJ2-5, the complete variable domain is EAGVAQSPRYKIIEKRQSVAFWCNPISGHATLYWYQQILGQGPKLLIQFQNNGVVDDSQLPKDRFSAERLKGVDSTLKIQPAKLEDSAVYLCASSLTPPGPKETQYFGPGTRLLVL.

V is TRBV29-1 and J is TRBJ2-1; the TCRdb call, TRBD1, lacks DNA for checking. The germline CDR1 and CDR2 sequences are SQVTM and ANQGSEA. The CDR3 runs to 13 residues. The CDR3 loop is CSVVGGTNNEQFF.

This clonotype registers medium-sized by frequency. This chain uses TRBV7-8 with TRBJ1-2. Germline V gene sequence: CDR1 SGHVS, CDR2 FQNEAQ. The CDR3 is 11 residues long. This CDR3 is CASGGVYGYTF.

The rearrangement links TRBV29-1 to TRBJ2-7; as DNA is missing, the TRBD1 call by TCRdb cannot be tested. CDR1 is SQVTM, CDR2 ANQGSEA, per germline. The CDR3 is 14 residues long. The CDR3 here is CSVDVGRGAYEQYF.

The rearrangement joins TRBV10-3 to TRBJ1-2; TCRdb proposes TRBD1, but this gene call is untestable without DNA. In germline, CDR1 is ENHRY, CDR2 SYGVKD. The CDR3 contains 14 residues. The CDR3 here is CAISEIGGSGGYTF.

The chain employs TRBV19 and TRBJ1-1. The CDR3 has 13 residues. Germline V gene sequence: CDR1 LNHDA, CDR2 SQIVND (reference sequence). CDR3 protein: CASSIYSAGEAFF.

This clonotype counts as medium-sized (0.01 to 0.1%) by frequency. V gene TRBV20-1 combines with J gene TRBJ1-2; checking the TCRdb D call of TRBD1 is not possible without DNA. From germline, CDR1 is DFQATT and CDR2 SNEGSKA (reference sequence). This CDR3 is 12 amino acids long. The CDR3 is CSARVTGYGYTF.

CDR3 region: CASSFGGNQPQHF. The chain links TRBV11-2 to TRBJ1-5. In germline, CDR1 is SGHAT, CDR2 FQNNGV. The CDR3 loop spans 13 amino acids.

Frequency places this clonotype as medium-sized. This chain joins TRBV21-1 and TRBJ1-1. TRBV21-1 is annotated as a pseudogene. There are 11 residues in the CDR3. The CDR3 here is CASREGTEAFF.

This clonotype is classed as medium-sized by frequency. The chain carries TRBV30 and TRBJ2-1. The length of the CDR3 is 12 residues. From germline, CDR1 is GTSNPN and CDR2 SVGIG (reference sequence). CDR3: CACWENGNEQFF. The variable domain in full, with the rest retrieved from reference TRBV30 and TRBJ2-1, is SQTIHQWPATLVQPVGSPLSLECTVEGTSNPNLYWYRQAAGRGLQLLFYSVGIGQISSEVPQNLSASRPQDRQFILSSKKLLLSDSGFYLCACWENGNEQFFGPGTRLTVL.

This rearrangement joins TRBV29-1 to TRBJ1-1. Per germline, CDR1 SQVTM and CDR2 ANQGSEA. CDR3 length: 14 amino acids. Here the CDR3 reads CSVVPFEVYTEAFF. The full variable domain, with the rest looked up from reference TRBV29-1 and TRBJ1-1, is SAVISQKPSRDICQRGTSLTIQCQVDSQVTMMFWYRQQPGQSLTLIATANQGSEATYESGFVIDKFPISRPNLTFSTLTVSNMSPEDSSIYLCSVVPFEVYTEAFFGQGTRLTVV.

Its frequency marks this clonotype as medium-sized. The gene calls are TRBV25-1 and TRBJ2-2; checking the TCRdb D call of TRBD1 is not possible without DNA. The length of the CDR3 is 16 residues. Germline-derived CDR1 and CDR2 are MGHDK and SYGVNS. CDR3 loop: CASSELWTDNTGELFF.

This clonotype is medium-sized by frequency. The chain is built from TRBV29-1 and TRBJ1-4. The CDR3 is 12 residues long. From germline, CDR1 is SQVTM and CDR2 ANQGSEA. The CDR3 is CSVDPGGEKLFF.

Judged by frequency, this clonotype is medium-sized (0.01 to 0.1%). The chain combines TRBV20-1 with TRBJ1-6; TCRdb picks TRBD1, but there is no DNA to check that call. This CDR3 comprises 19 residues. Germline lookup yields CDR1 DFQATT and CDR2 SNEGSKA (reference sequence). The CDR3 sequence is CSAPPAEAARSSYNSPLHF.

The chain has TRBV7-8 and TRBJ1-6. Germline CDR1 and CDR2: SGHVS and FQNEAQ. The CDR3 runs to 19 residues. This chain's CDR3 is CASSLADSRYSSYNSPLHF.

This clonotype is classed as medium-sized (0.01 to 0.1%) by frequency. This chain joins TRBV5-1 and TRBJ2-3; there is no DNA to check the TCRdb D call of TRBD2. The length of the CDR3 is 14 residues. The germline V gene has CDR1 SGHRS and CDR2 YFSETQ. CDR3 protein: CASSATGLTDTQYF.

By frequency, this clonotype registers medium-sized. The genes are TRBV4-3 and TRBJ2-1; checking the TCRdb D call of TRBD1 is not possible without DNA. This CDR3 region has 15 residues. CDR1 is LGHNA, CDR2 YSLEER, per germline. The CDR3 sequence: CASSQTGQGYNEQFF.

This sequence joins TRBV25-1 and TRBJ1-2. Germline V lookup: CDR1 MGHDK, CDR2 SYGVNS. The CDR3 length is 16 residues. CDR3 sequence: CASSSSLSLWQHGYTF.

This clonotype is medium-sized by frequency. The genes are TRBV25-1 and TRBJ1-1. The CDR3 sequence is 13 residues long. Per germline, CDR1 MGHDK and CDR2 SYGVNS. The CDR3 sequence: CASSHGVNTEAFF.